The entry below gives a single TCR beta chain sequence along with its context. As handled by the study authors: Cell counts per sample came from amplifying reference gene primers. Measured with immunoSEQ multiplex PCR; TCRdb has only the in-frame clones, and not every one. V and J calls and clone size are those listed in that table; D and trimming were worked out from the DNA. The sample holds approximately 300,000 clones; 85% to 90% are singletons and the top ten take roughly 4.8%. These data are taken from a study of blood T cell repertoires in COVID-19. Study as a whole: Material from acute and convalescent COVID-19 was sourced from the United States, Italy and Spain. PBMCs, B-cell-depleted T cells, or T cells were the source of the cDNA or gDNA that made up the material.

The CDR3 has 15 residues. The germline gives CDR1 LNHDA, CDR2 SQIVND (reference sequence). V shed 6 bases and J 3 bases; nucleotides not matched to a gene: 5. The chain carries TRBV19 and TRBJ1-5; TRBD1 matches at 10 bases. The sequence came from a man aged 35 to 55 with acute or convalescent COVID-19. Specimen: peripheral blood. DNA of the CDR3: TGTGCCAGTAGCGGGACAGGGGTCCCCAATCAGCCCCAGCATTTT. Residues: CASSGTGVPNQPQHF.